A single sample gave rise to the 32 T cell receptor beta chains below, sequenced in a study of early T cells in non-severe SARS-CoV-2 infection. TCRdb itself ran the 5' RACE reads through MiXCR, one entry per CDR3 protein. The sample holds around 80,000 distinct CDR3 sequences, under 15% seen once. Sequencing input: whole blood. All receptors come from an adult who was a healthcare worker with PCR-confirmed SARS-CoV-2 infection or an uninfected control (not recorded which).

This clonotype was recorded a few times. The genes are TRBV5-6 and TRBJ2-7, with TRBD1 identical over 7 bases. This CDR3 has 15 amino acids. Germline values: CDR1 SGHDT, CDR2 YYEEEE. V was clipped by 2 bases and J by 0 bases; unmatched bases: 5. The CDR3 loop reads CASSFGQASSYEQYF. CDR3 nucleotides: TGTGCCAGCAGCTTCGGACAGGCTAGCTCCTACGAGCAGTACTTC.

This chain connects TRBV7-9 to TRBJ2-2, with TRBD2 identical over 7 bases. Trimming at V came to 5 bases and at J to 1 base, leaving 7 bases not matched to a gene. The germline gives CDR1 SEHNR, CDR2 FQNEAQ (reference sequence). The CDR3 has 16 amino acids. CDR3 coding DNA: TGTGCCAGCAGCCTCGGCCTAGCGGAGAACACCGGGGAGCTGTTTTTT. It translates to CASSLGLAENTGELFF.

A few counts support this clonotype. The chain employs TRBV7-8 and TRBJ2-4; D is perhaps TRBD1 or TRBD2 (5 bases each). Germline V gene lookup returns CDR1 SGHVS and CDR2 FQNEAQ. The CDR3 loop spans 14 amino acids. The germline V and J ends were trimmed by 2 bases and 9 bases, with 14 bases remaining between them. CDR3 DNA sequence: TGTGCCAGCAGCTTACTGGGGGTTGGAGTCATTCAGTACTTC. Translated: CASSLLGVGVIQYF.

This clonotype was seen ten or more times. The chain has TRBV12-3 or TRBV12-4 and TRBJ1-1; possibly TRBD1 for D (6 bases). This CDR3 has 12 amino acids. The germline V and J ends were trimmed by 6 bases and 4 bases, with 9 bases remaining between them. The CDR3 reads CASSTRGTEAFF. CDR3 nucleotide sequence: TGTGCCAGCAGCACCAGGGGCACTGAAGCTTTCTTT.

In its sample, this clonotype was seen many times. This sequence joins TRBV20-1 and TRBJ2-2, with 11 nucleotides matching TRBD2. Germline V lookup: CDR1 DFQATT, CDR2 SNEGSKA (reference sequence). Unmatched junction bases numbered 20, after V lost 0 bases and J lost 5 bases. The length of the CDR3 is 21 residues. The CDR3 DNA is TGCAGTGCTAGAGATTCACACCTCACAAAAACTAGCGGGAGTAGAACCGGGGAGCTGTTTTTT. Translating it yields CSARDSHLTKTSGSRTGELFF.

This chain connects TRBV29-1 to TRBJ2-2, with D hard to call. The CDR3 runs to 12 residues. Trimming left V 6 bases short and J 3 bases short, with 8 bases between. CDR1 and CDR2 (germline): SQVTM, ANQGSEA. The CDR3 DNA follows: TGCAGCGTCGCGAGGCACACCGGGGAGCTGTTTTTT. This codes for CSVARHTGELFF.

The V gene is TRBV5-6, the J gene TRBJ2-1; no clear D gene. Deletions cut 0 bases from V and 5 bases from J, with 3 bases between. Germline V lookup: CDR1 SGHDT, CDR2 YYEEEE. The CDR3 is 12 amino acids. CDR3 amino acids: CASSLVNNEQFF. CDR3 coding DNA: TGTGCCAGCAGCTTGGTTAACAATGAGCAGTTCTTC.

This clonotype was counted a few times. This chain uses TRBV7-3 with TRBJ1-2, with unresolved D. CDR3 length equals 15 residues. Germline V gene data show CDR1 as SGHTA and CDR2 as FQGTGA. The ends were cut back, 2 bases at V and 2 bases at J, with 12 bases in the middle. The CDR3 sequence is CASSLSGAANYGYTF. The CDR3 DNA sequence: TGTGCCAGCAGCTTATCGGGAGCCGCCAACTATGGCTACACCTTC.

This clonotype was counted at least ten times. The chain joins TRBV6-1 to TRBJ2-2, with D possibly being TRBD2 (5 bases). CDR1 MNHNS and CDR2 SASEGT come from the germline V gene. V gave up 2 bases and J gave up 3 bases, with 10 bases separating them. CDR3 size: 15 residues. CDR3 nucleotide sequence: TGTGCCAGCAGTGAAAGGAGGCGCGACACCGGGGAGCTGTTTTTT. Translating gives CASSERRRDTGELFF.

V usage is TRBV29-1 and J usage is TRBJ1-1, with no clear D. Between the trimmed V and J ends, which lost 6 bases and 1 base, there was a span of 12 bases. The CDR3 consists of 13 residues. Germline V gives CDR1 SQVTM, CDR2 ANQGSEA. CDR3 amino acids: CSVALSGNTEAFF. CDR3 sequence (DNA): TGCAGCGTCGCCCTATCAGGGAACACTGAAGCTTTCTTT. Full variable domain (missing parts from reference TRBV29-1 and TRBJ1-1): SAVISQKPSRDICQRGTSLTIQCQVDSQVTMMFWYRQQPGQSLTLIATANQGSEATYESGFVIDKFPISRPNLTFSTLTVSNMSPEDSSIYLCSVALSGNTEAFFGQGTRLTVV.

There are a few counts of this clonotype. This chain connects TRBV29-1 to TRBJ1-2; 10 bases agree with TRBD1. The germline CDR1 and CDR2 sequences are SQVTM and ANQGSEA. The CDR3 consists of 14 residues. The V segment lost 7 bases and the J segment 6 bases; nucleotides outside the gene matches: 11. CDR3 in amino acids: CSATRDGQGDGYTF. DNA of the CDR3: TGCAGCGCAACCCGGGACGGACAGGGGGATGGCTACACCTTC.

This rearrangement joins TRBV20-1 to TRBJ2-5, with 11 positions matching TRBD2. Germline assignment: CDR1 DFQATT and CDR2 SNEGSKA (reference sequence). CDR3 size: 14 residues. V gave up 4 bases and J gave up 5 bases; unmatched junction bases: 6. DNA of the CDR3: TGCAGTGCTATAGCGGGGGGGACTTTGGAGACCCAGTACTTC. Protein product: CSAIAGGTLETQYF.

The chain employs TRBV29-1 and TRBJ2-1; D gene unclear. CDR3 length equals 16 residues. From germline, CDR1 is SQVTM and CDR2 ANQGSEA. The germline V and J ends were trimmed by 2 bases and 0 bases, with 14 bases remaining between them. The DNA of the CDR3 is TGCAGCGTTGAAAAAGGAACTCCCAGCTCCTACAATGAGCAGTTCTTC. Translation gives CSVEKGTPSSYNEQFF.

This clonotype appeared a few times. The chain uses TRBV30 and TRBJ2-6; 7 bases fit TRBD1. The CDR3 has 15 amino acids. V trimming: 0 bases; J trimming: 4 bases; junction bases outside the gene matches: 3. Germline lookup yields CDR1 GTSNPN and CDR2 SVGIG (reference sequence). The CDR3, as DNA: TGTGCCTGGAGTGTTGGACAGGTCGGGGCCAACGTCCTGACTTTC. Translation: CAWSVGQVGANVLTF. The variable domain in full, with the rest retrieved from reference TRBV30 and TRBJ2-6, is SQTIHQWPATLVQPVGSPLSLECTVEGTSNPNLYWYRQAAGRGLQLLFYSVGIGQISSEVPQNLSASRPQDRQFILSSKKLLLSDSGFYLCAWSVGQVGANVLTFGAGSRLTVL.

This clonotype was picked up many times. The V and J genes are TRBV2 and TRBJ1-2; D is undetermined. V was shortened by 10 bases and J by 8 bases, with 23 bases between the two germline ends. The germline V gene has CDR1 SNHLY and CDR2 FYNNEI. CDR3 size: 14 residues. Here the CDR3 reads CATTRAGPLGGYTF. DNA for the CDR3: TGTGCCACCACCCGAGCCGGTCCTCTGGGAGGCTACACCTTC.

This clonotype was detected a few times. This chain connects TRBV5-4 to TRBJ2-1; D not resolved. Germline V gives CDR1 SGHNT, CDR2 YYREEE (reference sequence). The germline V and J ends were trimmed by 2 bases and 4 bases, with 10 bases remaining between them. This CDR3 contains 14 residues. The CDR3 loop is CASSFKGAYNEQFF. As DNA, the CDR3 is TGTGCCAGCAGCTTCAAGGGCGCATACAATGAGCAGTTCTTC.

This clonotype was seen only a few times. The CDR3 sequence is CASSLQSGTGGRKLFF. The CDR3 DNA is TGTGCCAGCAGCTTACAATCGGGAACAGGGGGACGAAAACTGTTTTTT. This chain links TRBV7-3 with TRBJ1-4; 8 bases are a match to TRBD1. Germline trimming cut 2 bases from V and 10 bases from J; bases unmatched to any gene: 12. The CDR3 runs 16 residues. Germline V gene lookup returns CDR1 SGHTA and CDR2 FQGTGA.

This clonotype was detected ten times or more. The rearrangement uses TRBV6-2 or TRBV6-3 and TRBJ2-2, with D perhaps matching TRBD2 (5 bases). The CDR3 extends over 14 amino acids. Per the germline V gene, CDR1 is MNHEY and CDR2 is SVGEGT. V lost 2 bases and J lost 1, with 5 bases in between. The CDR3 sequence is CASSYRGNTGELFF. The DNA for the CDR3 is TGTGCCAGCAGTTACCGGGGGAACACCGGGGAGCTGTTTTTT.

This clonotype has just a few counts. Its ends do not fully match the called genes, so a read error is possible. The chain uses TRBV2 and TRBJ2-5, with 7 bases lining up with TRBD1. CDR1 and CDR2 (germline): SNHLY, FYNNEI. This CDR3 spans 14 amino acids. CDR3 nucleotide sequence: TGTGCCAGCAGGGAAGACAGGGATCGAGAGACCCAGTACTTC. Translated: CASREDRDRETQYF.

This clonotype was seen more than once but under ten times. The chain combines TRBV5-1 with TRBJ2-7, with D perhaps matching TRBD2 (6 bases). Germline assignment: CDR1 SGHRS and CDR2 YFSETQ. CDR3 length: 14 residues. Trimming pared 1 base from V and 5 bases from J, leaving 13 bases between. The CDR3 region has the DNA TGCGCCAGCAGCTTGTTTGGGGGGTCCAACGAGCAGTACTTC. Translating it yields CASSLFGGSNEQYF.

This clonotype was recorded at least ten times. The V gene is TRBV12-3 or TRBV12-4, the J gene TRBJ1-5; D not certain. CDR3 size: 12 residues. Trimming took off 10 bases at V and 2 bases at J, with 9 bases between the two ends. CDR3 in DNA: TGTGCCATCAAAAGGGGCAATCAGCCCCAGCATTTT. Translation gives CAIKRGNQPQHF.

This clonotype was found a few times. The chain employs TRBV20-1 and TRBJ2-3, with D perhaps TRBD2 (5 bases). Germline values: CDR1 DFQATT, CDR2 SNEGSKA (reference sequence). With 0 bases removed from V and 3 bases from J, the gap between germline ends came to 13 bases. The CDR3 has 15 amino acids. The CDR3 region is CSARDRTIATDTQYF. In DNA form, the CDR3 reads TGCAGTGCTAGAGACCGCACGATAGCGACAGATACGCAGTATTTT.

DNA for the CDR3: TGTGCCAGCAGTTACTCGAGCAAGTACAATCAGCCCCAGCATTTT. This codes for CASSYSSKYNQPQHF. The rearrangement uses TRBV6-7 and TRBJ1-5; no clear D gene. TRBV6-7 belongs to the ORF category, with a function that is uncertain. The CDR3 spans 15 residues. V was trimmed by 0 bases and J by 3 bases, leaving 9 bases between them.

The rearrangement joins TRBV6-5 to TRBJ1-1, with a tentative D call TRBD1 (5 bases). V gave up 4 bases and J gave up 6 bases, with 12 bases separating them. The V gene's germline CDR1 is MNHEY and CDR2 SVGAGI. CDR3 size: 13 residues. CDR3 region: CASSSGIRSEAFF. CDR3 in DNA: TGTGCCAGCAGTTCAGGGATTCGGTCTGAAGCTTTCTTT.

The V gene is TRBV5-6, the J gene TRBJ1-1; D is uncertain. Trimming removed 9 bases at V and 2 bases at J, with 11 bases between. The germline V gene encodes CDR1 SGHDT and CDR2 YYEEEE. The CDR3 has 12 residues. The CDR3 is CATTGLNTEAFF. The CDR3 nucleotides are TGTGCCACCACCGGCCTTAACACTGAAGCTTTCTTT.

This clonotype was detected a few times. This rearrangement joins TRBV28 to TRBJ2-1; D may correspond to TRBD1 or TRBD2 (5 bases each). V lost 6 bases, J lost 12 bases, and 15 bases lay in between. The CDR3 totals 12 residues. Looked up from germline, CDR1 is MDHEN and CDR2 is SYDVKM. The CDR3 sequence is CASRGTGFGQFF. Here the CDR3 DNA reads TGTGCCAGCAGGGGGACCGGCTTCGGGCAGTTCTTC. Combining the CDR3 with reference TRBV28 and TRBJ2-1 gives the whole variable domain DVKVTQSSRYLVKRTGEKVFLECVQDMDHENMFWYRQDPGLGLRLIYFSYDVKMKEKGDIPEGYSVSREKKERFSLILESASTNQTSMYLCASRGTGFGQFFGPGTRLTVL.

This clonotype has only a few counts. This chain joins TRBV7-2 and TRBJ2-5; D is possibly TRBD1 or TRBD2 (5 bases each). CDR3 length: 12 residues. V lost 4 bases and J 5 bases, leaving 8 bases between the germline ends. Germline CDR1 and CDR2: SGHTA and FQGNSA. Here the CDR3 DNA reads TGTGCCAGCAGCTGGGACCGTGAGACCCAGTACTTC. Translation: CASSWDRETQYF.

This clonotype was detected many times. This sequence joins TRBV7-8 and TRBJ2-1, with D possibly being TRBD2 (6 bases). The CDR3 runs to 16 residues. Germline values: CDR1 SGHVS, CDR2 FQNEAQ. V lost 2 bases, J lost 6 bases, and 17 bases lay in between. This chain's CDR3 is CASSLIGTGTSNEQFF. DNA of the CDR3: TGTGCCAGCAGCTTAATTGGGACTGGGACCTCCAATGAGCAGTTCTTC.

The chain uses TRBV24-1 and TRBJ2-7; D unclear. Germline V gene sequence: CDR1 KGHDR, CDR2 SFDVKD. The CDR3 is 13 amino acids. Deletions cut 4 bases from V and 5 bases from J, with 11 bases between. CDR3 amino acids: CATSDQDGDEQYF. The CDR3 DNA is TGTGCCACCAGTGACCAGGACGGCGACGAGCAGTACTTC.

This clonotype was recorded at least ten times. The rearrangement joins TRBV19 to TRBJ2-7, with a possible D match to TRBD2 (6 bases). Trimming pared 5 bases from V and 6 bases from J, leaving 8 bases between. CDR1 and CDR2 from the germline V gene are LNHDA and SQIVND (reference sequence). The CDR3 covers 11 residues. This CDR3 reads CASSYGGEQYF. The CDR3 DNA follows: TGTGCCAGTAGTTACGGGGGCGAGCAGTACTTC. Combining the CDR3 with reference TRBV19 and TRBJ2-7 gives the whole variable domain DGGITQSPKYLFRKEGQNVTLSCEQNLNHDAMYWYRQDPGQGLRLIYYSQIVNDFQKGDIAEGYSVSREKKESFPLTVTSAQKNPTAFYLCASSYGGEQYFGPGTRLTVT.

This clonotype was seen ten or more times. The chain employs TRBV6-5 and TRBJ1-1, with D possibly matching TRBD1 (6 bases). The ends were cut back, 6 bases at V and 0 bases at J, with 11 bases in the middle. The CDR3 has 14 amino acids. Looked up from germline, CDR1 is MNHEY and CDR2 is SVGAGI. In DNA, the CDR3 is TGTGCCAGCAGCCGGACAGCGATGAACACTGAAGCTTTCTTT. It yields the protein CASSRTAMNTEAFF.

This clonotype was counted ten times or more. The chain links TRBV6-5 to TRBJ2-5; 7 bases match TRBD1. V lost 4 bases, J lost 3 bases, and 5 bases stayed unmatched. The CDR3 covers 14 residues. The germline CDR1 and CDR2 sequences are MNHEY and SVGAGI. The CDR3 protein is CASSSPGTEETQYF. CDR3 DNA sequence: TGTGCCAGCAGTTCGCCCGGGACAGAAGAGACCCAGTACTTC.